Following are 17 T cell receptor beta chains from one sample sequenced in a study of shared clonotypes between healthy human individuals. The table came from immunoSEQ multiplex PCR; TCRdb's copy has only in-frame clones and leaves some out. The table has over 850,000 clones, approximately 80% seen once. Input material: memory CD4+ T cells from PBMCs. Subset here: CD45RA-negative fraction. These receptors originate from a man aged 18-30 years in good health. Some clones in this sample may be carry-over from other donors' samples.

The gene calls are TRBV11-2 and TRBJ1-1, with D perhaps matching TRBD1 (5 bases). The V gene lost 1 base and the J gene lost 6 bases, with 15 bases spanning the gap. Germline CDR1 SGHAT, CDR2 FQNNGV. The CDR3 runs 15 residues. CDR3 loop: CASSLGRQGGSEAFF. In nucleotides, the CDR3 is TGTGCCAGCAGCTTAGGCCGGCAGGGTGGCTCTGAAGCTTTCTTT.

The chain couples TRBV2 to TRBJ1-2, with a tentative D call TRBD1 (6 bases). Germline CDR1 and CDR2: SNHLY and FYNNEI. The V end lost 3 bases, the J end lost 8 bases, and 13 bases lay between the germline ends. The CDR3 totals 13 residues. This CDR3 reads CASSEGAAGGYTF. In DNA form, the CDR3 reads TGTGCCAGCAGTGAGGGGGCCGCCGGGGGCTACACCTTC.

The V call is TRBV5-6, the J call TRBJ2-6; D may correspond to TRBD1 or TRBD2 (6 bases each). Trimming cost V 1 base and J 4 bases, with 15 bases left between them. This CDR3 comprises 17 residues. Germline V gives CDR1 SGHDT, CDR2 YYEEEE. CDR3 nucleotide sequence: TGTGCCAGCAGCTTGATAGGGGGGCGGAGAGGGGCCAACGTCCTGACTTTC. Translation: CASSLIGGRRGANVLTF.

The gene calls are TRBV6-6 and TRBJ2-7; D is unresolved. Germline CDR1 reads MNHNY; CDR2 reads SVGAGI (reference sequence). The CDR3 extends over 14 amino acids. Trimming removed 0 bases from V and 0 bases from J, with 6 bases in between. The CDR3 is CASSYSAVSYEQYF. CDR3 in DNA: TGTGCCAGCAGTTACTCGGCGGTCTCCTACGAGCAGTACTTC.

This clone was counted a single time. Written as DNA, the CDR3 is TGCGCCAGCAGCTTGCCTGCCAGGGGGGACACTGAAGCTTTCTTT. It codes for CASSLPARGDTEAFF. The chain carries TRBV5-1 and TRBJ1-1, with TRBD1 matching over 7 bases. The CDR3 has 15 amino acids. J lost 3 bases, V lost 1 base, and 6 bases had no gene match. From germline, CDR1 is SGHRS and CDR2 YFSETQ.

CDR3 sequence reads: CASSSETYGYTF. As DNA, the CDR3 is TGTGCCAGCAGCTCGGAGACTTATGGCTACACCTTC. The chain uses TRBV7-9 and TRBJ1-2; D ambiguous. Germline V CDR1 and CDR2: SEHNR, FQNEAQ (reference sequence). The ends were cut back, 4 bases at V and 5 bases at J, with 8 bases in the middle. The CDR3 covers 12 residues.

The rearrangement uses TRBV30 and TRBJ2-2; possible D gene TRBD1, 6 bases. The V end was cut by 7 bases, the J end by 4 bases, with 10 bases between. This CDR3 contains 12 residues. Germline CDR1 is GTSNPN and CDR2 is SVGIG (reference sequence). The CDR3 nucleotides are TGTGCCTCAACAGGGAGCACCGGGGAGCTGTTTTTT. Translated, it gives CASTGSTGELFF.

V gene TRBV7-8 combines with J gene TRBJ2-3, with D possibly being TRBD2 (6 bases). Germline values: CDR1 SGHVS, CDR2 FQNEAQ. V gave up 1 base and J gave up 2 bases, with 13 bases separating them. This CDR3 spans 16 amino acids. CDR3 sequence: CASSLGLGLNTDTQYF. The CDR3 nucleotides read TGTGCCAGCAGCTTAGGACTAGGACTAAACACAGATACGCAGTATTTT.

This sequence joins TRBV28 and TRBJ1-2; 9 nucleotides line up with TRBD1. The CDR3 is 17 residues long. The ends lost 4 bases at V and 6 bases at J; junction bases unmatched: 15. Germline CDR1 is MDHEN and CDR2 is SYDVKM. As DNA, the CDR3 is TGTGCCAGCAGTTCCCCCGGGACAGGGAGGAAGGGCGATGGCTACACCTTC. Its translation is CASSSPGTGRKGDGYTF.

V is TRBV11-2 and J is TRBJ2-1, with D perhaps given as TRBD1 or TRBD2 (5 bases each). In germline, CDR1 is SGHAT, CDR2 FQNNGV. The CDR3 length is 15 residues. V lost 0 bases to trimming and J lost 4 bases, with 10 bases between them. Here the CDR3 DNA reads TGTGCCAGCAGCTTAGACCGGGGACGTTACAATGAGCAGTTCTTC. This gives the protein CASSLDRGRYNEQFF.

The J gene is TRBJ1-4, the V gene TRBV30, with a tentative D call TRBD1 (5 bases). The germline V and J ends were trimmed by 0 bases and 10 bases, with 12 bases remaining between them. This CDR3 has 13 amino acids. Germline assignment: CDR1 GTSNPN and CDR2 SVGIG (reference sequence). CDR3 loop: CAWSVHPGGKLFF. The CDR3 region has the DNA TGTGCCTGGAGTGTACATCCGGGGGGAAAACTGTTTTTT.

With respect to this clone: Other DNA sequences in this specimen translate into the identical CDR3. CDR3 in DNA: TGTGCCAGCAGCCTTGGACAGGGGGCAGATACGCAGTATTTT. Amino acid sequence: CASSLGQGADTQYF. The chain uses TRBV7-2 and TRBJ2-3, with 10 bases identical to TRBD1. The CDR3 loop spans 14 amino acids. With V trimmed by 5 bases and J by 4 bases, 3 bases remained unmatched. CDR1 is SGHTA and CDR2 is FQGNSA in the germline V gene.

In its sample, this clone was seen a few times. J is TRBJ2-7 and V is TRBV11-2; D is ambiguous. Trimming pared 2 bases from V and 0 bases from J, leaving 23 bases between. The CDR3 runs 19 residues. Germline V gives CDR1 SGHAT, CDR2 FQNNGV. The CDR3, as DNA: TGTGCCAGCAGCTTAAGATCGGTGGGGAAGATCCCCAGCTCCTACGAGCAGTACTTC. Translating gives CASSLRSVGKIPSSYEQYF.

On this clone: A much larger clone differs from this one at a single base, so this may be a read error. The chain uses TRBV7-3 and TRBJ2-2, with D possibly matching TRBD2 (5 bases). Germline values: CDR1 SGHTA, CDR2 FQGTGA. The CDR3 consists of 15 residues. Here the CDR3 reads CTSSPGARETGELFF. The DNA for the CDR3 is TGTACCAGCAGCCCTGGTGCGAGGGAGACCGGGGAGCTGTTTTTT.

J is TRBJ2-3 and V is TRBV10-3; 8 nucleotides match TRBD1. The germline V gene encodes CDR1 ENHRY and CDR2 SYGVKD. The length of the CDR3 is 14 residues. The trim removed 9 bases at V and 1 base at J, leaving 6 bases unmatched. CDR3 sequence reads: CAIGPTGGTDTQYF. In DNA, the CDR3 is TGTGCCATTGGACCGACAGGGGGCACAGATACGCAGTATTTT.

This chain links TRBV19 with TRBJ2-1, with D unclear. The V and J ends lost 5 bases and 4 bases respectively, with 12 bases between them. Germline V gene sequence: CDR1 LNHDA, CDR2 SQIVND (reference sequence). The CDR3 has 14 residues. CDR3 DNA: TGTGCCAGTAGTGGCCGGACCACATACAATGAGCAGTTCTTC. Translating it yields CASSGRTTYNEQFF. The full variable domain, with the rest looked up from reference TRBV19 and TRBJ2-1, is DGGITQSPKYLFRKEGQNVTLSCEQNLNHDAMYWYRQDPGQGLRLIYYSQIVNDFQKGDIAEGYSVSREKKESFPLTVTSAQKNPTAFYLCASSGRTTYNEQFFGPGTRLTVL.

This clone was observed once. The rearrangement links TRBV6-6 to TRBJ2-5; D may be TRBD2 (6 bases). V lost 6 bases and J lost 2, with 19 bases in between. The germline V gene encodes CDR1 MNHNY and CDR2 SVGAGI (reference sequence). The CDR3 is made up of 16 amino acids. The CDR3, as DNA: TGTGCCAGCAGAACAATGGCTAGCGAAGGGCAAGAGACCCAGTACTTC. Its protein product is CASRTMASEGQETQYF.